This T cell receptor beta chain appears in the sequencing data of a study of post-analysis software for immune sequencing data. Study outcomes and limitations: Those with multiple sclerosis, the patient group, showed significantly lower normalized Chao1 diversity than controls.

In the case of this clonotype: Its antigen is still unknown.

TCR beta libraries were prepared from cDNA with unique molecular identifiers. Approximately 500,000 cDNA molecules were recovered from an input of about 0.85 to 11 million T cells. One entry per CDR3 protein, called by TCRdb with MiXCR from the PCR reads. The sample consists of fewer than 900,000 distinct CDR3 sequences, about 43% of them appearing once. The TCR comes from a girl aged 10-17 years with multiple sclerosis. Sequenced sample: blood.

CDR3 region: CASSLRQGGDTQYF. CDR3 nucleotides: TGTGCCAGCAGCTTGCGACAGGGTGGCGATACGCAGTATTTT. The chain has TRBV5-8 and TRBJ2-3; TRBD1 aligns across 7 bases. Germline trimming cut 1 base from V and 6 bases from J; bases unmatched to any gene: 5. CDR1 is SGHTS, CDR2 YDEGEE, per germline. The CDR3 has 14 amino acids.